The present T cell receptor (beta chain) was sequenced within a study of shared clonotypes between healthy human individuals. This clone appeared a single time. Germline V gives CDR1 MNHEY, CDR2 SMNVEV (reference sequence). The CDR3 loop spans 13 amino acids. V dropped 6 bases and J dropped 6 bases, with 12 bases sitting between them. For every subset, genomic DNA was evenly distributed across several immunoSEQ plates. Ten immunoSEQ deep assay plates served to sequence unsorted PBMC DNA. As processed by the authors: Junction-only immunoSEQ data arrived without quality scores, meaning filtering differed. The table came from immunoSEQ multiplex PCR; TCRdb's copy has only in-frame clones and leaves some out. V, J and clone size derive from that table, while D and trimming were established from the DNA sequence. The sample lists 450,000 to 500,000 clones, around four fifths occurring once. Donors, healthy HIV-negative adults, lacked recent acute infections or vaccinations.

Sequenced: PBMCs. The source of this sequence is a woman in her forties in good health. Some clones in this sample may be carry-over from other donors' samples. The chain joins TRBV27 to TRBJ1-5; perhaps TRBD1 as D (5 bases). The CDR3 here is CASRPRDPQPQHF. DNA of the CDR3: TGTGCCAGCAGGCCCAGGGATCCTCAGCCCCAGCATTTT.